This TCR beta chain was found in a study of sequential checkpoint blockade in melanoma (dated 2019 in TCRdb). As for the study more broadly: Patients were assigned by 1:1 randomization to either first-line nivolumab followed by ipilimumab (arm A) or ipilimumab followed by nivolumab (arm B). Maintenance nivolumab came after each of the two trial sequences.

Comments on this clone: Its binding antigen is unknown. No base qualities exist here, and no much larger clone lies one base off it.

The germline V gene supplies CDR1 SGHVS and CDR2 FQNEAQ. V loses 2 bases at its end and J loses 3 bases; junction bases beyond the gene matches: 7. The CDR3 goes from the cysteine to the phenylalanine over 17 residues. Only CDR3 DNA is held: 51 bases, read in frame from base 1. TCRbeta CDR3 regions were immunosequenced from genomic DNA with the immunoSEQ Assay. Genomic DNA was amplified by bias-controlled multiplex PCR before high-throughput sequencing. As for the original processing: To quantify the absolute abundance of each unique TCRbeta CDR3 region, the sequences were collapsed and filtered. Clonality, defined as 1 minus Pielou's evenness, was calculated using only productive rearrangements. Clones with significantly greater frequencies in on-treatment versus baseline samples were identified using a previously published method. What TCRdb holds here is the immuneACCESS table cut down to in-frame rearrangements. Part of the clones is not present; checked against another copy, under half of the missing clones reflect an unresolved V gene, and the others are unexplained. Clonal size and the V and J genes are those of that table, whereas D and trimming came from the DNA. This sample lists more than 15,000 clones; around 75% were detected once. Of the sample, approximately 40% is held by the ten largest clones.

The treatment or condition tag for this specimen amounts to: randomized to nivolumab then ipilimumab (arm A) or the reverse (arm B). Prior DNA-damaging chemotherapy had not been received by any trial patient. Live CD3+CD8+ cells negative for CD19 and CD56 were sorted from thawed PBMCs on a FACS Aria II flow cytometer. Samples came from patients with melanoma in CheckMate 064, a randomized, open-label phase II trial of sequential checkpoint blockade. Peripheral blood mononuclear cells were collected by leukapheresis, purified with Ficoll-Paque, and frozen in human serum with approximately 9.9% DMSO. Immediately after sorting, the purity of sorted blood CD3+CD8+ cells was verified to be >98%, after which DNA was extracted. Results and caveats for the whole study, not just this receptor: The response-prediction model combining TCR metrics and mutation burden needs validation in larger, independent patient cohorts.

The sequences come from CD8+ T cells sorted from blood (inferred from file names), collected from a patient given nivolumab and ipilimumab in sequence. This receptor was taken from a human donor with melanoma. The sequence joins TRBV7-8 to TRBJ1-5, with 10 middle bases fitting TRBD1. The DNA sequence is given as TGTGCCAGCAGCTTACGACAGGGGGCGCGGGACAATCAGCCCCAGCATTTT. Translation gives CASSLRQGARDNQPQHF.